This TCR beta chain was captured in a study of T cell repertoires in ileal Crohn's disease. As for the study in general: Patients had a median roughly 8-year disease duration, and under 45% were active smokers. Overall study findings and caveats: Mucosal expansions were suggested to be mainly CD8 T cells. Clonal expansions were more frequent in active smokers than non-smokers at surgery.

Assay used: immunoSEQ multiplex PCR; TCRdb lists only in-frame clones, some missing. Among roughly 7,200 clones, 83% were seen once, and the ten largest hold just over 4.5%. The CDR3 is 16 residues long. Germline V gene data show CDR1 as MNHNS and CDR2 as SASEGT. V gave up 1 base and J gave up 5 bases; unmatched junction bases: 6. This clone showed up just a few times. What it binds is not known. The chain is built from TRBV6-1 and TRBJ2-1, with 9 bases matching TRBD2. The sample consisted of ileal tissue. The TCR originated in an adult with Crohn's disease. The CDR3 DNA reads TGTGCCAGCAGTGAAGTGGTAGCGGGAGACCACAATGAGCAGTTCTTC. The encoded protein is CASSEVVAGDHNEQFF.